The 26 T cell receptor beta chains in this list originate from one sample, sequenced in a study of blood T cell repertoires in COVID-19. Produced via immunoSEQ multiplex PCR; TCRdb's table is partial and in-frame only. Here the sample spans about 200,000 clones, about 87% being singletons. The sample was peripheral blood. The receptors were sampled from a man between 60 and 75 years old who had recovered from COVID-19.

V usage is TRBV6-6 and J usage is TRBJ2-7; 8 bases are a match to TRBD2. This CDR3 spans 14 amino acids. With 6 bases clipped from V and 5 bases from J, the junction kept 9 bases outside the gene matches. CDR1 is MNHNY, CDR2 SVGAGI, per germline (reference sequence). The CDR3 DNA is TGTGCCAGCAGCCGCGGGGGGACGAGGAACGAGCAGTACTTC. Translating it yields CASSRGGTRNEQYF.

This clone showed up just a few times. V usage is TRBV28 and J usage is TRBJ1-2; D is uncertain. V lost 2 bases, J lost 0 bases, and 7 bases lay in between. The germline V gene has CDR1 MDHEN and CDR2 SYDVKM. The CDR3 has 14 amino acids. The CDR3: CASSLTAANYGYTF. The CDR3 nucleotides are TGTGCCAGCAGTTTAACCGCAGCTAACTATGGCTACACCTTC.

This chain joins TRBV7-2 and TRBJ1-2; 9 bases agree with TRBD1. This CDR3 is built from 17 residues. With V trimmed by 4 bases and J by 3 bases, 12 bases remained unmatched. CDR1 is SGHTA and CDR2 is FQGNSA in the germline V gene. The CDR3 sequence: CASSSVPGQGLDYGYTF. The CDR3 bases are TGTGCCAGCAGCTCGGTCCCGGGACAGGGCCTCGACTATGGCTACACCTTC. The full variable domain, its missing parts supplied by reference TRBV7-2 and TRBJ1-2, is GAGVSQSPSNKVTEKGKDVELRCDPISGHTALYWYRQSLGQGLEFLIYFQGNSAPDKSGLPSDRFSAERTGGSVSTLTIQRTQQEDSAVYLCASSSVPGQGLDYGYTFGSGTRLTVV.

This clone was observed a handful of times. The chain combines TRBV6-6 with TRBJ1-3; D is perhaps TRBD1 (6 bases). Germline values: CDR1 MNHNY, CDR2 SVGAGI (reference sequence). Trimming took 5 bases from V and 0 from J, leaving 8 bases between them. CDR3 length equals 14 residues. The CDR3 spells CASSGTTSGNTIYF. In nucleotides, the CDR3 is TGTGCCAGCAGTGGGACAACCTCTGGAAACACCATATATTTT.

The chain combines TRBV7-9 with TRBJ2-7; tentative D call: TRBD2 (5 bases). This CDR3 region has 14 residues. The V gene's germline CDR1 is SEHNR and CDR2 FQNEAQ (reference sequence). Deletions cut 4 bases from V and 7 bases from J, with 17 bases between. CDR3 residues: CASSWTTVEEEQYF. The CDR3 DNA reads TGTGCCAGCAGCTGGACCACCGTGGAGGAGGAGCAGTACTTC. The complete variable domain, with remaining parts taken from reference TRBV7-9 and TRBJ2-7, reads DTGVSQNPRHKITKRGQNVTFRCDPISEHNRLYWYRQTLGQGPEFLTYFQNEAQLEKSRLLSDRFSAERPKGSFSTLEIQRTEQGDSAMYLCASSWTTVEEEQYFGPGTRLTVT.

The gene calls are TRBV19 and TRBJ2-1; 9 positions agree with TRBD1. The CDR3 totals 14 residues. J lost 7 bases, V lost 7 bases, and 8 bases had no gene match. Germline CDR1 LNHDA, CDR2 SQIVND (reference sequence). The CDR3 nucleotides read TGTGCCAGTAACCCGAGACAGGGGGTTAATGAGCAGTTCTTC. Translating gives CASNPRQGVNEQFF. The entire variable domain, with the rest obtained from reference TRBV19 and TRBJ2-1, is as follows: DGGITQSPKYLFRKEGQNVTLSCEQNLNHDAMYWYRQDPGQGLRLIYYSQIVNDFQKGDIAEGYSVSREKKESFPLTVTSAQKNPTAFYLCASNPRQGVNEQFFGPGTRLTVL.

J is TRBJ1-2 and V is TRBV19; possible D gene TRBD1, 6 bases. V was shortened by 5 bases and J by 8 bases, with 15 bases between the two germline ends. Per the germline V gene, CDR1 is LNHDA and CDR2 is SQIVND (reference sequence). The CDR3 contains 13 residues. CDR3 in DNA: TGTGCCAGTAGTGAAGGGGGATCGGGCGGCTACACCTTC. Encoded protein: CASSEGGSGGYTF.

With regard to this clone: Distinct nucleotide sequences in the sample also encode this CDR3. The DNA of the CDR3 is TGTGCCAGTAGGACAGCGAACACCGGGGAGCTGTTTTTT. This encodes CASRTANTGELFF. The chain couples TRBV7-2 to TRBJ2-2, with D perhaps TRBD1 (6 bases). Germline V gene sequence: CDR1 SGHTA, CDR2 FQGNSA. The CDR3 spans 13 residues. The V and J ends lost 9 bases and 0 bases respectively, with 8 bases between them.

This chain connects TRBV6-7 to TRBJ2-5, with D maybe TRBD2 (6 bases). TRBV6-7 belongs to the ORF category, with a function that is uncertain. The CDR3 covers 12 residues. Trimming took off 6 bases at V and 5 bases at J, with 10 bases between the two ends. CDR3 residues: CASRGRGETQYF. The CDR3 DNA follows: TGTGCCAGCAGAGGCCGGGGGGAGACCCAGTACTTC.

The CDR3 region is CASTPEHKNTEAFF. CDR3 DNA sequence: TGCGCCAGCACCCCCGAACACAAGAACACTGAAGCTTTCTTT. This sequence joins TRBV5-1 and TRBJ1-1; no firm D call. The CDR3 is 14 residues long. CDR1 is SGHRS, CDR2 YFSETQ, per germline. V lost 6 bases, J lost 1 base, and 13 bases lay in between.

The chain has TRBV7-2 and TRBJ2-2; the D gene is possibly TRBD1 (6 bases). V was trimmed by 0 bases and J by 4 bases, leaving 9 bases between them. The CDR3 contains 15 residues. Germline V gives CDR1 SGHTA, CDR2 FQGNSA. In nucleotides, the CDR3 is TGTGCCAGCAGCTTAGCACAGGGAAGCACCGGGGAGCTGTTTTTT. This encodes CASSLAQGSTGELFF.

The chain has TRBV7-2 and TRBJ2-5; TRBD1 agrees at 7 bases. Germline lookup yields CDR1 SGHTA and CDR2 FQGNSA. Trimming at V came to 5 bases and at J to 4 bases, leaving 19 bases not matched to a gene. The CDR3 is made up of 18 amino acids. This chain's CDR3 is CASSHQGVGRVLSETQYF. The CDR3 DNA reads as TGTGCCAGCAGCCACCAGGGGGTTGGTAGAGTCCTTTCAGAGACCCAGTACTTC. The full variable domain, its missing parts supplied by reference TRBV7-2 and TRBJ2-5, is GAGVSQSPSNKVTEKGKDVELRCDPISGHTALYWYRQSLGQGLEFLIYFQGNSAPDKSGLPSDRFSAERTGGSVSTLTIQRTQQEDSAVYLCASSHQGVGRVLSETQYFGPGTRLLVL.

The chain employs TRBV19 and TRBJ1-1; no reliable D call. The V end lost 6 bases, the J end lost 4 bases, and 6 bases lay between the germline ends. The germline V gene encodes CDR1 LNHDA and CDR2 SQIVND (reference sequence). The CDR3 sequence is 11 residues long. The CDR3 is CASRLSTEAFF. The CDR3 DNA reads TGTGCCAGTAGACTGAGCACTGAAGCTTTCTTT.

This chain uses TRBV5-1 with TRBJ2-1, with TRBD2 identical over 7 bases. Per germline, CDR1 SGHRS and CDR2 YFSETQ. After removal of 4 bases from V and 4 bases from J, the junction contained 11 bases not matched to a gene. The CDR3 is made up of 16 amino acids. In DNA, the CDR3 is TGCGCCAGCAGCATGCCGGGGGGACTAAGTTACAATGAGCAGTTCTTC. It codes for CASSMPGGLSYNEQFF.

V gene TRBV5-4 combines with J gene TRBJ2-2; weak D call: TRBD2 (6 bases). The CDR3 has 15 amino acids. Between the trimmed V and J ends, which lost 5 bases and 1 base, there was a span of 12 bases. Germline lookup yields CDR1 SGHNT and CDR2 YYREEE (reference sequence). CDR3 DNA sequence: TGTGCCAGCAGGGACAATAGCGGGAACACCGGGGAGCTGTTTTTT. Its translation: CASRDNSGNTGELFF.

This chain connects TRBV5-4 to TRBJ2-2; D may be TRBD1 (5 bases). Trimming removed 0 bases at V and 4 bases at J, with 25 bases between. This CDR3 comprises 20 residues. Germline V gene lookup returns CDR1 SGHNT and CDR2 YYREEE (reference sequence). Written as DNA, the CDR3 is TGTGCCAGCAGCTTGGACGGCTCTTTTTTTGTGGATAGGGGCACCGGGGAGCTGTTTTTT. Amino acids: CASSLDGSFFVDRGTGELFF.

CDR3 residues: CAWTRQGNYGYTF. CDR3 nucleotide sequence: TGTGCCTGGACCCGACAGGGAAATTATGGCTACACCTTC. This chain joins TRBV30 and TRBJ1-2; 7 bases align to TRBD1. With V trimmed by 4 bases and J by 5 bases, 7 bases remained unmatched. The CDR3 consists of 13 residues. Per germline, CDR1 GTSNPN and CDR2 SVGIG (reference sequence). Looking up the rest from reference TRBV30 and TRBJ1-2 gives the full variable domain: SQTIHQWPATLVQPVGSPLSLECTVEGTSNPNLYWYRQAAGRGLQLLFYSVGIGQISSEVPQNLSASRPQDRQFILSSKKLLLSDSGFYLCAWTRQGNYGYTFGSGTRLTVV.

V and J are TRBV5-1 and TRBJ2-7; 8 bases align to TRBD2. The trim removed 2 bases at V and 0 bases at J, leaving 10 bases unmatched. Germline loops: CDR1 SGHRS, CDR2 YFSETQ. CDR3 size: 17 residues. The CDR3 spells CASSFGSGVLGSYEQYF. Written as DNA, the CDR3 is TGCGCCAGCAGCTTTGGTAGCGGGGTCCTAGGCTCCTACGAGCAGTACTTC.

The chain is built from TRBV14 and TRBJ2-7; D is undetermined. CDR1 and CDR2 (germline): SGHDN, FVKESK. The CDR3 has 12 residues. Between the trimmed V and J ends, which lost 4 bases and 4 bases, there was a span of 8 bases. CDR3 residues: CASSRTEYEQYF. The DNA of the CDR3 is TGTGCCAGCAGCCGCACAGAATACGAGCAGTACTTC. The full variable domain, rest sourced from reference TRBV14 and TRBJ2-7, is EAGVTQFPSHSVIEKGQTVTLRCDPISGHDNLYWYRRVMGKEIKFLLHFVKESKQDESGMPNNRFLAERTGGTYSTLKVQPAELEDSGVYFCASSRTEYEQYFGPGTRLTVT.

CDR3 sequence reads: CASSLAGYGYGYTF. CDR3 DNA sequence: TGTGCCAGCAGCTTGGCCGGGTACGGCTATGGCTACACCTTC. The chain uses TRBV5-6 and TRBJ1-2, with D uncertain. Trimming removed 0 bases from V and 4 bases from J, with 10 bases in between. Germline values: CDR1 SGHDT, CDR2 YYEEEE. This CDR3 spans 14 amino acids.

The V gene is TRBV12-3 or TRBV12-4, the J gene TRBJ1-1; the match to TRBD1 covers 7 bases. V gave up 6 bases and J gave up 0 bases; unmatched junction bases: 1. The CDR3 covers 13 residues. The CDR3 here is CASSGTVNTEAFF. In nucleotides, the CDR3 is TGTGCCAGCAGCGGGACAGTGAACACTGAAGCTTTCTTT.

The chain combines TRBV27 with TRBJ2-7, with 9 bases lining up with TRBD1. The V and J ends lost 6 bases and 2 bases, in that order; junction bases with no gene match: 5. Germline V gene sequence: CDR1 MNHEY, CDR2 SMNVEV (reference sequence). The CDR3 loop spans 14 amino acids. CDR3 region: CASSGTGRPYEQYF. The DNA of the CDR3 is TGTGCCAGCAGCGGGACAGGGAGACCCTACGAGCAGTACTTC.

The chain combines TRBV12-3 or TRBV12-4 with TRBJ1-3; 7 positions match TRBD1. The CDR3 is 13 residues long. Germline trimming cut 11 bases from V and 6 bases from J; bases unmatched to any gene: 10. CDR3 sequence (DNA): TGTGCCGGTTCACGGACAGGCGCAAACACCATATATTTT. It specifies CAGSRTGANTIYF.

V is TRBV2 and J is TRBJ1-1; TRBD1 aligns across 9 bases. With 5 bases clipped from V and 2 bases from J, the junction kept 6 bases outside the gene matches. The CDR3 length is 15 residues. CDR1 and CDR2 from the germline V gene are SNHLY and FYNNEI. This chain's CDR3 is CASSPLTGGNTEAFF. The CDR3 DNA is TGTGCCAGCAGTCCACTGACAGGGGGAAACACTGAAGCTTTCTTT.

V is TRBV6-2 or TRBV6-3 and J is TRBJ2-7, with 8 bases identical to TRBD2. With 6 bases clipped from V and 6 bases from J, the junction kept 4 bases outside the gene matches. Germline-derived CDR1 and CDR2 are MNHEY and SVGEGT. The CDR3 runs 12 residues. The CDR3 sequence: CASSREGFEQYF. DNA of the CDR3: TGTGCCAGCAGCCGGGAGGGTTTCGAGCAGTACTTC.

The rearrangement uses TRBV27 and TRBJ2-1, with D maybe TRBD1 (5 bases). Germline lookup yields CDR1 MNHEY and CDR2 SMNVEV (reference sequence). CDR3 size: 14 residues. V was clipped by 6 bases and J by 14 bases, with 23 bases between them. CDR3 sequence: CASSPLNRQSREFF. The CDR3 DNA reads TGTGCCAGCAGCCCGCTGAACCGACAGTCTAGGGAGTTCTTC.